The clone carrying this TCR beta chain has a handful of counts. Its antigen remains unidentified. The authors ran a second PCR of about 6 to 11 cycles using a sample-barcoded 5' primer and a J-beta primer mix. TCRdb re-derived calls from the 5' RACE reads in MiXCR, one entry per CDR3 protein. The data contain approximately 800,000 distinct CDR3 sequences, just over 55% of them singletons. The entry originates in a study of blood T cells in healthy people across ages. V shed 5 bases and J shed 2 bases, with 13 bases lying between them. This CDR3 has 14 amino acids. General observations from the study: Naive CD4+ cells and diversity were both higher in long-lived donors than in aged donors.

The receptor comes from a man between 35 and 55 years old in good health. The source material was blood. The V call is TRBV12-3 or TRBV12-4, the J call TRBJ2-7; tentatively, D is TRBD1 (5 bases). The CDR3 region is CASSPSRVPYEQYF. In nucleotides, the CDR3 is TGTGCCAGCAGTCCCTCCAGGGTCCCCTACGAGCAGTACTTC.